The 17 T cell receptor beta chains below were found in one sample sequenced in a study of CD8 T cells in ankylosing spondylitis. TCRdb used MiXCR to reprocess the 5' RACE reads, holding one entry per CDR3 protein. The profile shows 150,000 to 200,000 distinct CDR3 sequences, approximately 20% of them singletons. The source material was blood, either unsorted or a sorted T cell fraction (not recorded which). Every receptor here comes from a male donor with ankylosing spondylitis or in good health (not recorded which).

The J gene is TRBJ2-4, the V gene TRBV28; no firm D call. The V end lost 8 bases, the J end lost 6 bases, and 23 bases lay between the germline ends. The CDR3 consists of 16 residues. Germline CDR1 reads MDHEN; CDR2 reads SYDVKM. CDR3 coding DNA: TGTGCCAGCGGCCGCCGGGTAGGGCGGTTAAGAAACATTCAGTACTTC. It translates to CASGRRVGRLRNIQYF.

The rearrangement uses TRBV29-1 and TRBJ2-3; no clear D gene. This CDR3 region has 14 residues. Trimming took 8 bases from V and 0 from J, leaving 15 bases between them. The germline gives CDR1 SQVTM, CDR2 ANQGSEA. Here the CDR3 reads CSFSQRSSTDTQYF. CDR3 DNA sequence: TGCAGCTTCTCTCAGCGATCCAGCACAGATACGCAGTATTTT.

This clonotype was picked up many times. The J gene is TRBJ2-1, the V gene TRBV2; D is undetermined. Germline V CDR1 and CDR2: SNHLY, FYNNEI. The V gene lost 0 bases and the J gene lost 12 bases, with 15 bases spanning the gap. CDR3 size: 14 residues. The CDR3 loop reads CASSEALGRLAQFF. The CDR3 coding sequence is TGTGCCAGCAGTGAAGCGCTTGGCCGCTTAGCGCAGTTCTTC. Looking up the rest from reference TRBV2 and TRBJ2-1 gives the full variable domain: EPEVTQTPSHQVTQMGQEVILRCVPISNHLYFYWYRQILGQKVEFLVSFYNNEISEKSEIFDDQFSVERPDGSNFTLKIRSTKLEDSAMYFCASSEALGRLAQFFGPGTRLTVL.

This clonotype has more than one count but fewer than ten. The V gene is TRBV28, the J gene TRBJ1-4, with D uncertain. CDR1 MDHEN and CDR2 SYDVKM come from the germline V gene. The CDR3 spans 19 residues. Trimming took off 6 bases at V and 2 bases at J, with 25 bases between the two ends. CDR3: CASSSIREAYPGTNEKLFF. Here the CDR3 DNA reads TGTGCCAGCAGCAGTATCCGGGAGGCCTACCCTGGGACTAATGAAAAACTGTTTTTT.

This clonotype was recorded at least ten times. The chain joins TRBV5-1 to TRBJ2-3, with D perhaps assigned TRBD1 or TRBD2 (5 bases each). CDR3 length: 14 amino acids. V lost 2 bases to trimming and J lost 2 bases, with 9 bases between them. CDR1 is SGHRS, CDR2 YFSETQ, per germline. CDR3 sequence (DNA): TGCGCCAGCAGCTTAGGGGAGTCCACAGATACGCAGTATTTT. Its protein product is CASSLGESTDTQYF.

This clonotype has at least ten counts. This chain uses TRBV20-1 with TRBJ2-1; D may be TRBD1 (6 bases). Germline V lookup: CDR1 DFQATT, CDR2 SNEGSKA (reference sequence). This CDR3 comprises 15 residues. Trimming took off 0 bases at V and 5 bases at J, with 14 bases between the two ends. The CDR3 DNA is TGCAGTGCTAGAGACGGGACACAAACGAACAATGAGCAGTTCTTC. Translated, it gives CSARDGTQTNNEQFF.

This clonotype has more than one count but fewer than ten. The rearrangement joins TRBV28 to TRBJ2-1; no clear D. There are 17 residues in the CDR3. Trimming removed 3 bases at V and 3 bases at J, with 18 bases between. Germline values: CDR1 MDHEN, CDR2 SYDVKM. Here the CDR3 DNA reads TGTGCCAGCAGTTTCCCTATAATGTCCACCCTCTACAATGAGCAGTTCTTC. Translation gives CASSFPIMSTLYNEQFF.

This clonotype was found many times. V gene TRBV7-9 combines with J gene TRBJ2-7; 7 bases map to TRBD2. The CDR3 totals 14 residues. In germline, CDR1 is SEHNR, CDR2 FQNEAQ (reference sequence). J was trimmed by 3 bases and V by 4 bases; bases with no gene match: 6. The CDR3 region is CASSSGTMNYEQYF. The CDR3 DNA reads TGTGCCAGCAGCTCGGGGACTATGAACTACGAGCAGTACTTC.

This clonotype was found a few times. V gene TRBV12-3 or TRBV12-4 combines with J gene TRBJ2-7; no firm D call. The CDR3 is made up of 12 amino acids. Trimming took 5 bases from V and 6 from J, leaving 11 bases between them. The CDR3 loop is CASSPGLAEQYF. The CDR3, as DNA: TGTGCCAGCAGTCCCGGCTTGGCCGAGCAGTACTTC.

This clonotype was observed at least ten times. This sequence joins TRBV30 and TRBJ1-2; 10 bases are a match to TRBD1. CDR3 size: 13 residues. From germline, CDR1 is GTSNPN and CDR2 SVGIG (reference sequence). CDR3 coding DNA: TGTGGGACGGACAGGGGGATAGTCTATGGCTACACCTTC. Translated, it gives CGTDRGIVYGYTF.

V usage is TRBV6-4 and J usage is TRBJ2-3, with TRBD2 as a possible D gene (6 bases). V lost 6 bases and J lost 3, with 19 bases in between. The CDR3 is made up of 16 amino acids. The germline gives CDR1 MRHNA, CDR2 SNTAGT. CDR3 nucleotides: TGTGCCAGCAGACGCTCGGGCGGGGCGAGGACAGATACGCAGTATTTT. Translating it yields CASRRSGGARTDTQYF.

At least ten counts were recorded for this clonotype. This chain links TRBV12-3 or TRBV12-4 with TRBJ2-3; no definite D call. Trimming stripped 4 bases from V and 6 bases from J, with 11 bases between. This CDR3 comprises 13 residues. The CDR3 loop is CASSWTRQDTQYF. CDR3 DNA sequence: TGTGCCAGCAGTTGGACCAGGCAGGATACGCAGTATTTT.

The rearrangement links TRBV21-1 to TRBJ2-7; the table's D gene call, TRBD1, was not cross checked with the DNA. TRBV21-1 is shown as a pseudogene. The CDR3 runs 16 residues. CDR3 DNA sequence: TGTGCCAGCAGCAGCCCCCGAGGGTGCGGGGTCGACGAGCAGTACTTC. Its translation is CASSSPRGCGVDEQYF.

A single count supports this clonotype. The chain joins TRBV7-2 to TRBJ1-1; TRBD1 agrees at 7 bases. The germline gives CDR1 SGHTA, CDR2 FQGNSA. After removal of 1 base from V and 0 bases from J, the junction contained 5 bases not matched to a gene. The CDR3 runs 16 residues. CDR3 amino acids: CASSLEARGLNTEAFF. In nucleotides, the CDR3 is TGTGCCAGCAGCTTAGAGGCCAGGGGGTTGAACACTGAAGCTTTCTTT.

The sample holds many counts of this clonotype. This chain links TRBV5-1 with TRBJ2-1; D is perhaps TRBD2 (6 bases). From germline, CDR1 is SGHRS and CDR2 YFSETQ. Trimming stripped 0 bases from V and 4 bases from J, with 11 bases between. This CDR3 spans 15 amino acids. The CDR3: CASSLDRETYNEQFF. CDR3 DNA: TGCGCCAGCAGCTTGGATCGGGAGACATACAATGAGCAGTTCTTC.

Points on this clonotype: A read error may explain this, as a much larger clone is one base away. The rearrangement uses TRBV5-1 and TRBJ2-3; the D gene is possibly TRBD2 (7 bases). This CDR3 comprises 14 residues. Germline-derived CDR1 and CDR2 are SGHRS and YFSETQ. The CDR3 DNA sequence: TGCGCCACCAGCTTCGGGGGGCTCACAGATACGCAGTATTTT. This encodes CATSFGGLTDTQYF. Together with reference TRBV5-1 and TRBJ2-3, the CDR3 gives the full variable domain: KAGVTQTPRYLIKTRGQQVTLSCSPISGHRSVSWYQQTPGQGLQFLFEYFSETQRNKGNFPGRFSGRQFSNSRSEMNVSTLELGDSALYLCATSFGGLTDTQYFGPGTRLTVL.

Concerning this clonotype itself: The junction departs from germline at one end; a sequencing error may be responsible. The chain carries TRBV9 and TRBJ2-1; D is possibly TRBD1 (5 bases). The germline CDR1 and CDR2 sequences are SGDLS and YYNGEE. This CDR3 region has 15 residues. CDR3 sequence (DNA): TGTGCCGGCAGCGTGACTCCGGGCAGGGCCAATGAGCAGTTCTTC. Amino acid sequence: CAGSVTPGRANEQFF. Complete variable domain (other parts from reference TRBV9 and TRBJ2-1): DSGVTQTPKHLITATGQRVTLRCSPRSGDLSVYWYQQSLDQGLQFLIQYYNGEERAKGNILERFSAQQFPDLHSELNLSSLELGDSALYFCAGSVTPGRANEQFFGPGTRLTVL.